One and the same sample provided the 7 T cell receptor beta chains below, sequenced in a study of blood T cell repertoires in COVID-19 (dated by TCRdb to the early 2020s). Library preparation was by the immunoSEQ multiplex PCR assay. TCRdb obtained this table from immuneACCESS and retained in-frame rearrangements with V and J assigned. These tables miss some clones; where compared with another copy, unresolved V genes account for less than half of the shortfall, and the remainder is unexplained. The sample records 160,000 or so clones, over 70% of which are singletons. In total, the top ten clones hold 5.6% of the sample. Sequencing was done on a sample of PBMCs or T cells enriched from blood (not recorded which). The receptors come from a woman in her thirties or forties with acute COVID-19.

Only one count was recorded for this clone. This chain uses TRBV5-1 with TRBJ2-2; 10 bases align to TRBD2. The CDR3 loop spans 14 amino acids. The V and J ends lost 5 bases and 11 bases, in that order; junction bases with no gene match: 9. The germline V gene encodes CDR1 SGHRS and CDR2 YFSETQ. CDR3 nucleotides: TGCGCCAGCAGGTTCGTCCTAGCGGGAGAAGAGCTGTTTTTT. The encoded protein is CASRFVLAGEELFF.

This chain joins TRBV14 and TRBJ1-1; 7 bases align to TRBD1. CDR3 length equals 14 residues. V lost 4 bases and J lost 3; bases outside the gene matches: 5. CDR1 SGHDN and CDR2 FVKESK come from the germline V gene. The CDR3 loop is CASSLAGQDTEAFF. CDR3 in DNA: TGTGCCAGCAGCCTCGCTGGACAGGACACTGAAGCTTTCTTT. Based on the CDR3 plus reference TRBV14 and TRBJ1-1, the full variable domain is EAGVTQFPSHSVIEKGQTVTLRCDPISGHDNLYWYRRVMGKEIKFLLHFVKESKQDESGMPNNRFLAERTGGTYSTLKVQPAELEDSGVYFCASSLAGQDTEAFFGQGTRLTVV.

The rearrangement links TRBV30 to TRBJ1-2, with D possibly being TRBD1 (6 bases). Trimming pared 4 bases from V and 0 bases from J, leaving 9 bases between. Germline V gene data show CDR1 as GTSNPN and CDR2 as SVGIG (reference sequence). The CDR3 contains 13 residues. The CDR3 DNA is TGTGCCTGGATGGACAGAACTAACTATGGCTACACCTTC. Translating it yields CAWMDRTNYGYTF.

This clone was seen at least ten times. This chain uses TRBV3-1 (or the pseudogene TRBV3-2) with TRBJ2-1, with 10 bases fitting TRBD2. Losses at the gene ends were 0 bases for V and 8 bases for J; bases not matched to a gene: 4. CDR1 is LGHDT and CDR2 is YNNKEL in the germline V gene (reference sequence). The CDR3 contains 15 residues. The CDR3 protein is CASSQDQREGHEQFF. The CDR3 region has the DNA TGTGCCAGCAGCCAAGATCAGCGGGAGGGCCATGAGCAGTTCTTC.

The V call is TRBV12-2, the J call TRBJ2-7; no check of the table's D call, TRBD1, against the DNA was made. TRBV12-2 is termed a pseudogene. This CDR3 spans 16 amino acids. As DNA, the CDR3 is TGTGCAAGTCGCTTAGTACCGGACAGGGTTTCCTACGAGCAGTACTTC. It codes for CASRLVPDRVSYEQYF.

The V call is TRBV6-6, the J call TRBJ2-2; the D gene is possibly TRBD1 (5 bases). The CDR3 covers 15 residues. Germline V lookup: CDR1 MNHNY, CDR2 SVGAGI (reference sequence). Trimming stripped 6 bases from V and 4 bases from J, with 15 bases between. As DNA, the CDR3 is TGTGCCAGCAGCCCCAGGGCCGGTGGCACCGGGGAGCTGTTTTTT. It specifies CASSPRAGGTGELFF.

The V gene is TRBV5-1, the J gene TRBJ2-3; D is unclear. Trimming took off 4 bases at V and 6 bases at J, with 15 bases between the two ends. Germline-derived CDR1 and CDR2 are SGHRS and YFSETQ. This CDR3 has 14 residues. For the CDR3, the DNA is TGCGCCAGCAGCCTACGTGCCCCGAGGGATACGCAGTATTTT. Translation: CASSLRAPRDTQYF.